Following are 16 T cell receptor beta chains from one sample sequenced in a study of post-analysis software for immune sequencing data. Their antigens remain unidentified. Points from the study as a whole: TRBV segments more frequent in patients than in controls numbered five and included TRBV5-6, TRBV5-1 and TRBV20-1.

Sequencing libraries made from TCR beta cDNA carried unique molecular identifiers. MiXCR, applied by TCRdb to the PCR reads, yields one record per CDR3 protein. The sample contains around 260,000 distinct CDR3 sequences, about 38% of which appear only once. The sample consisted of blood. Receptors were obtained from a girl aged 5-17 years with multiple sclerosis.

This clonotype was detected a few times. V gene TRBV7-3 combines with J gene TRBJ2-1; 12 bases are a match to TRBD2. CDR3 size: 15 residues. From germline, CDR1 is SGHTA and CDR2 FQGTGA. V lost 3 bases to trimming and J lost 9 bases; unmatched junction nucleotides: 6. CDR3 residues: CASSLTSGGRGEQFF. In nucleotides, the CDR3 is TGTGCCAGCAGCTTGACTAGCGGGGGCAGGGGTGAGCAGTTCTTC.

The CDR3 reads CSGNRGEATEAFF. DNA for the CDR3: TGCAGCGGCAACAGGGGGGAGGCCACTGAAGCTTTCTTT. The rearrangement uses TRBV29-1 and TRBJ1-1; TRBD1 agrees at 8 bases. Germline assignment: CDR1 SQVTM and CDR2 ANQGSEA. After removal of 7 bases from V and 4 bases from J, the junction contained 8 bases not matched to a gene. The CDR3 consists of 13 residues.

The DNA of the CDR3 is TGTGCCAGTAGTATAGATGGACGGCCCTACGAGCAGTACTTC. Translation gives CASSIDGRPYEQYF. The chain employs TRBV19 and TRBJ2-4; no firm D call. The J call may be faulty, since TRBJ2-7 better matches the DNA end. The germline V gene encodes CDR1 LNHDA and CDR2 SQIVND (reference sequence). The CDR3 runs to 14 residues.

There are a few counts of this clonotype. The chain carries TRBV10-3 and TRBJ2-1; 7 bases fit TRBD2. J lost 8 bases, V lost 6 bases, and 10 bases had no gene match. The germline gives CDR1 ENHRY, CDR2 SYGVKD. CDR3 length equals 14 residues. As DNA, the CDR3 is TGTGCCATCAGGGGGGGAGGGCGGGTGGATGAGCAGTTCTTC. Its protein is CAIRGGGRVDEQFF.

Notes on this clonotype: The junction shows a germline mismatch at one end, possibly a read error. V is TRBV20-1 and J is TRBJ1-2; a possible D gene is TRBD1 (5 bases). The germline gives CDR1 DFQATT, CDR2 SNEGSKA (reference sequence). The CDR3 length is 13 residues. The CDR3 here is CSVIPGRTGGCTF. CDR3 sequence (DNA): TGCAGTGTCATCCCGGGGCGGACCGGTGGCTGCACCTTC.

This clonotype was observed many times. V is TRBV7-8 and J is TRBJ2-5, with D maybe TRBD2 (5 bases). CDR3 size: 13 residues. V was shortened by 0 bases and J by 5 bases, with 7 bases between the two germline ends. Germline lookup yields CDR1 SGHVS and CDR2 FQNEAQ. The CDR3 coding sequence is TGTGCCAGCAGCTTAGCTCGGAGGGAGACCCAGTACTTC. Protein sequence: CASSLARRETQYF.

This clonotype was seen more than once but under ten times. The rearrangement joins TRBV4-1 to TRBJ2-5, with a tentative D call TRBD2 (6 bases). The CDR3 length is 15 residues. Trimming pared 1 base from V and 5 bases from J, leaving 14 bases between. Germline lookup yields CDR1 MGHRA and CDR2 YSYEKL. This CDR3 reads CASSQGGTVGETQYF. CDR3 in DNA: TGCGCCAGCAGCCAAGGCGGGACCGTGGGGGAGACCCAGTACTTC.

There are many counts of this clonotype. The chain joins TRBV24-1 to TRBJ2-3; 10 bases line up with TRBD1. CDR1 is KGHDR, CDR2 SFDVKD, per germline. V shed 1 base and J 0 bases; nucleotides not matched to a gene: 6. CDR3 length: 18 amino acids. For the CDR3, the DNA is TGTGCCACCAGTGATTTCTTGCCGGGACAGGGGAGCACAGATACGCAGTATTTT. As protein: CATSDFLPGQGSTDTQYF.

This clonotype has at least ten counts. The chain uses TRBV6-1 and TRBJ2-1; D is uncertain. V lost 8 bases to trimming and J lost 0 bases, with 14 bases between them. This CDR3 comprises 15 residues. The germline V gene has CDR1 MNHNS and CDR2 SASEGT. DNA for the CDR3: TGTGCCAGCTCGACTCTACTATTCTCCTACAATGAGCAGTTCTTC. This sequence encodes CASSTLLFSYNEQFF.

This sequence joins TRBV6-5 and TRBJ1-2; the match to TRBD1 covers 8 bases. J lost 8 bases, V lost 2 bases, and 4 bases had no gene match. Germline CDR1 and CDR2: MNHEY and SVGAGI. This CDR3 has 13 amino acids. This CDR3 is CASSYSRGRGYTF. The CDR3 DNA sequence: TGTGCCAGCAGTTACAGCAGGGGGCGCGGCTACACCTTC.

About this clonotype itself: Possible read error: a much larger clone is one base away. V is TRBV29-1 and J is TRBJ1-2; D is ambiguous. The germline V gene has CDR1 SQVTM and CDR2 ANQGSEA. CDR3 length: 12 residues. The germline V and J ends were trimmed by 5 bases and 8 bases, with 15 bases remaining between them. CDR3 amino acids: CSVKESCFGYTF. For the CDR3, the DNA is TGCAGCGTTAAGGAATCGTGCTTCGGCTACACCTTC. The full variable domain, its missing parts supplied by reference TRBV29-1 and TRBJ1-2, is SAVISQKPSRDICQRGTSLTIQCQVDSQVTMMFWYRQQPGQSLTLIATANQGSEATYESGFVIDKFPISRPNLTFSTLTVSNMSPEDSSIYLCSVKESCFGYTFGSGTRLTVV.

As to this clonotype: A read error may explain this, as a much larger clone is one base away. This chain links TRBV7-6 with TRBJ2-1; the D gene is possibly TRBD1 (6 bases). Trimming removed 3 bases at V and 1 base at J, with 19 bases between. The CDR3 consists of 18 residues. Germline V gene data show CDR1 as SGHVS and CDR2 as FNYEAQ. The CDR3 region has the DNA TGTGCCAGCAGCTTGGGGCCCCCCCGTACAGGGTCCTACAATGAGCAGTTCTTC. Its translation is CASSLGPPRTGSYNEQFF.

This clonotype was picked up a small number of times. This could be a read error, since a much larger clone is one nucleotide away. The chain joins TRBV12-3 or TRBV12-4 to TRBJ2-1, with D tentatively TRBD1 (6 bases). The end of the DNA aligns better with TRBJ2-7, so the J call may be wrong. The CDR3 extends over 15 amino acids. The CDR3 DNA sequence: TGTGCCAGCGCCACCCGGGACAAGCCTTACAATGAGCAGTACTTC. It yields the protein CASATRDKPYNEQYF.

This clonotype was observed many times. V and J are TRBV3-1 and TRBJ2-4; D is possibly TRBD2 (5 bases). V was pared by 1 base and J by 10 bases, with 8 bases between. Germline V gene data show CDR1 as LGHDT and CDR2 as YNNKEL (reference sequence). This CDR3 region has 12 residues. The CDR3 sequence is CASSQGQRIQYF. The CDR3 bases are TGTGCCAGCAGCCAAGGTCAGCGGATTCAGTACTTC.

The chain couples TRBV10-3 to TRBJ2-4; no clear D gene. Trimming took 3 bases from V and 6 from J, leaving 6 bases between them. In germline, CDR1 is ENHRY, CDR2 SYGVKD. This CDR3 comprises 12 residues. The CDR3, as DNA: TGTGCCATCAGTGAACCCAGAAACATTCAGTACTTC. This codes for CAISEPRNIQYF.

A few counts support this clonotype. The junction shows a germline mismatch at one end, possibly a read error. The genes are TRBV4-1 and TRBJ2-3; D not certain. The CDR3 is 13 amino acids. The germline CDR1 and CDR2 sequences are MGHRA and YSYEKL. The CDR3 sequence is CAGSQDDPDTQYF. CDR3 DNA: TGCGCCGGCAGCCAAGACGATCCGGATACGCAGTATTTT.